These 31 T cell receptor beta chains came from one sample sequenced in a study of blood T cell repertoires in COVID-19. Using immunoSEQ multiplex PCR, the repertoire was profiled, and TCRdb retains in-frame clones only, with some absent. In the table there are about 170,000 clones, about nine tenths of which are singletons. The sequenced sample consisted of peripheral blood. These receptors originate from an older woman with COVID-19, enrolled during active disease.

This chain links TRBV27 with TRBJ2-3; D possibly corresponds to TRBD1 (5 bases). Trimming cost V 6 bases and J 6 bases, with 19 bases left between them. Germline CDR1 is MNHEY and CDR2 is SMNVEV (reference sequence). The CDR3 extends over 15 amino acids. This CDR3 reads CASSARQLQADTQYF. In DNA form, the CDR3 reads TGTGCCAGCAGCGCTCGACAGCTCCAAGCGGATACGCAGTATTTT.

CDR3 sequence reads: CASSTPGQGNSPLHF. The CDR3 DNA sequence: TGTGCCAGTAGTACACCGGGACAGGGGAATTCACCCCTCCACTTT. The rearrangement links TRBV19 to TRBJ1-6; the match to TRBD1 covers 10 bases. CDR3 length equals 15 residues. Germline CDR1 LNHDA, CDR2 SQIVND (reference sequence). Unmatched junction bases numbered 4, after V lost 4 bases and J lost 7 bases. Full variable domain (missing parts from reference TRBV19 and TRBJ1-6): DGGITQSPKYLFRKEGQNVTLSCEQNLNHDAMYWYRQDPGQGLRLIYYSQIVNDFQKGDIAEGYSVSREKKESFPLTVTSAQKNPTAFYLCASSTPGQGNSPLHFGNGTRLTVT.

The chain employs TRBV6-5 and TRBJ2-1; 9 bases are shared with TRBD2. The V gene end was trimmed by 1 base and the J gene end by 7 bases; junction bases not matched to a gene: 5. CDR1 is MNHEY and CDR2 is SVGAGI in the germline V gene. This CDR3 spans 15 amino acids. As DNA, the CDR3 is TGTGCCAGCAGTTACTTGGAAACTAGCGGGAATGAGCAGTTCTTC. Its translation is CASSYLETSGNEQFF.

The chain uses TRBV29-1 and TRBJ1-5; D unresolved. Trimming left V 6 bases short and J 4 bases short, with 13 bases between. Germline V CDR1 and CDR2: SQVTM, ANQGSEA. CDR3 length: 13 residues. The CDR3 nucleotides read TGCAGCGTCCGGCTGGGCTTGAATCAGCCCCAGCATTTT. It translates to CSVRLGLNQPQHF.

This chain links TRBV19 with TRBJ2-5; perhaps TRBD2 as D (5 bases). CDR1 and CDR2 from the germline V gene are LNHDA and SQIVND (reference sequence). The V gene lost 4 bases and the J gene lost 5 bases, with 11 bases spanning the gap. The CDR3 has 13 amino acids. CDR3 amino acids: CASSNGRGETQYF. The CDR3 nucleotides read TGTGCCAGTAGTAACGGACGAGGGGAGACCCAGTACTTC.

CDR3 in amino acids: CASSLAQEETQYF. The CDR3 coding sequence is TGTGCCAGCAGCTTAGCGCAGGAAGAGACCCAGTACTTC. The gene calls are TRBV11-2 and TRBJ2-5; D is uncertain. Deletions cut 1 base from V and 3 bases from J, with 6 bases between. This CDR3 has 13 amino acids. Germline V lookup: CDR1 SGHAT, CDR2 FQNNGV.

V gene TRBV28 combines with J gene TRBJ2-1; D possibly corresponds to TRBD2 (6 bases). CDR1 and CDR2 (germline): MDHEN, SYDVKM. Trimming took off 10 bases at V and 7 bases at J, with 11 bases between the two ends. The CDR3 is 11 residues long. The CDR3 spells CAISGENEQFF. CDR3 DNA: TGTGCCATTTCGGGGGAGAATGAGCAGTTCTTC.

This chain links TRBV9 with TRBJ1-3; 8 nucleotides line up with TRBD1. V shed 4 bases, J shed 4 bases, and the junction held 10 bases outside the gene matches. The CDR3 runs to 16 residues. The germline CDR1 and CDR2 sequences are SGDLS and YYNGEE. The CDR3 loop is CASSPRQGLSGNTIYF. The CDR3 DNA reads as TGTGCCAGCAGCCCGAGACAGGGGTTGTCCGGAAACACCATATATTTT.

The V gene is TRBV7-9, the J gene TRBJ2-1; the match to TRBD1 covers 12 bases. CDR3 length equals 15 residues. V was clipped by 5 bases and J by 8 bases; unmatched bases: 7. Looked up from germline, CDR1 is SEHNR and CDR2 is FQNEAQ (reference sequence). CDR3 DNA sequence: TGTGCCAGCAGCAATCCGGGACAGGGGGCCCATGAGCAGTTCTTC. This codes for CASSNPGQGAHEQFF.

The gene calls are TRBV24-1 and TRBJ2-3; the D gene is possibly TRBD1 (5 bases). V lost 1 base, J lost 0 bases, and 10 bases lay in between. The CDR3 runs to 16 residues. Germline CDR1 KGHDR, CDR2 SFDVKD. The CDR3 DNA is TGTGCCACCAGTGATTTCTCGGCAGGGAGCACAGATACGCAGTATTTT. It specifies CATSDFSAGSTDTQYF.

This clone showed up just a few times. The chain joins TRBV28 to TRBJ2-7; 10 bases map to TRBD2. CDR1 and CDR2 from the germline V gene are MDHEN and SYDVKM. The CDR3 covers 15 residues. The V gene end was trimmed by 6 bases and the J gene end by 0 bases; junction bases not matched to a gene: 5. CDR3 DNA: TGTGCCAGCAGAAGAACTAGCGGGAACTCCTACGAGCAGTACTTC. This gives the protein CASRRTSGNSYEQYF.

This chain connects TRBV28 to TRBJ2-3; the D gene is possibly TRBD1 (6 bases). Germline assignment: CDR1 MDHEN and CDR2 SYDVKM. V lost 6 bases, J lost 4 bases, and 17 bases lay in between. The CDR3 runs 15 residues. The CDR3 region is CASSRYIQGPDTQYF. Here the CDR3 DNA reads TGTGCCAGCAGCAGATATATACAGGGCCCAGATACGCAGTATTTT.

This chain joins TRBV11-3 and TRBJ1-1, with unresolved D. The CDR3 sequence is 15 residues long. The germline V gene encodes CDR1 SGHNT and CDR2 YENEEA. The germline V and J ends were trimmed by 5 bases and 4 bases, with 17 bases remaining between them. The CDR3 reads CASSLIGSHPTEAFF. The DNA of the CDR3 is TGTGCCAGCAGCCTTATCGGGAGCCATCCCACTGAAGCTTTCTTT. The complete variable domain, with remaining parts taken from reference TRBV11-3 and TRBJ1-1, reads EAGVVQSPRYKIIEKKQPVAFWCNPISGHNTLYWYLQNLGQGPELLIRYENEEAVDDSQLPKDRFSAERLKGVDSTLKIQPAELGDSAVYLCASSLIGSHPTEAFFGQGTRLTVV.

The chain links TRBV2 to TRBJ2-7; D remains ambiguous. Germline CDR1 reads SNHLY; CDR2 reads FYNNEI. The CDR3 sequence is 11 residues long. With 7 bases removed from V and 0 bases from J, the gap between germline ends came to 4 bases. The CDR3 bases are TGTGCCAGCACAGTCTCCTACGAGCAGTACTTC. As protein: CASTVSYEQYF.

The chain is built from TRBV18 and TRBJ2-1; TRBD2 matches 14 bases. This CDR3 contains 17 residues. V dropped 5 bases and J dropped 9; count of bases not matched to a gene: 12. Germline values: CDR1 KGHSH, CDR2 LQKENI. Here the CDR3 reads CASSMPPGTSGRIEQFF. Here the CDR3 DNA reads TGTGCCAGCTCAATGCCTCCCGGGACTAGCGGGAGAATTGAGCAGTTCTTC. Variable domain in full (rest from reference TRBV18 and TRBJ2-1): NAGVMQNPRHLVRRRGQEARLRCSPMKGHSHVYWYRQLPEEGLKFMVYLQKENIIDESGMPKERFSAEFPKEGPSILRIQQVVRGDSAAYFCASSMPPGTSGRIEQFFGPGTRLTVL.

The chain recombines TRBV24-1 with TRBJ2-3, with 7 bases lining up with TRBD1. The trim removed 3 bases at V and 2 bases at J, leaving 7 bases unmatched. The germline gives CDR1 KGHDR, CDR2 SFDVKD. This CDR3 comprises 16 residues. The CDR3 loop reads CATSDPGTEITDTQYF. In DNA, the CDR3 is TGTGCCACCAGTGATCCCGGGACAGAGATCACAGATACGCAGTATTTT.

The chain combines TRBV5-1 with TRBJ2-5; 7 nucleotides agree with TRBD2. Per germline, CDR1 SGHRS and CDR2 YFSETQ. The CDR3 consists of 14 residues. The ends lost 4 bases at V and 2 bases at J; junction bases unmatched: 5. CDR3 sequence (DNA): TGCGCCAGCAGCGGGAGGGGTGGTCAAGAGACCCAGTACTTC. It translates to CASSGRGGQETQYF.

The chain has TRBV7-2 and TRBJ2-7; D gene uncertain. Trimming pared 1 base from V and 0 bases from J, leaving 19 bases between. The CDR3 sequence is 18 residues long. Germline values: CDR1 SGHTA, CDR2 FQGNSA. DNA of the CDR3: TGTGCCAGCAGCTTAGGTTTTTTTTCCCCAAGGAGCTCCTACGAGCAGTACTTC. Translating gives CASSLGFFSPRSSYEQYF.

The V and J genes are TRBV29-1 and TRBJ2-7, with D perhaps matching TRBD1 (7 bases). Per the germline V gene, CDR1 is SQVTM and CDR2 is ANQGSEA. CDR3 length: 14 amino acids. Trimming pared 4 bases from V and 6 bases from J, leaving 19 bases between. CDR3 amino acids: CSVAWSGGTGEQYF. The CDR3, as DNA: TGCAGCGTTGCCTGGTCAGGGGGGACGGGCGAGCAGTACTTC.

This clone was detected only once. The chain combines TRBV4-1 with TRBJ2-1; 10 bases are shared with TRBD1. V lost 4 bases and J lost 8; bases outside the gene matches: 20. The CDR3 totals 19 residues. The germline gives CDR1 MGHRA, CDR2 YSYEKL. In DNA, the CDR3 is TGCGCCAGCAGCCTTCAACCCGGGTCCAGAGGGACAGGGGAATATGAGCAGTTCTTC. Protein: CASSLQPGSRGTGEYEQFF.

This clone was detected once. Other DNA sequences from this sample encode an identical CDR3 as well. The chain uses TRBV24-1 and TRBJ2-7; D uncertain. The CDR3 runs 13 residues. The germline gives CDR1 KGHDR, CDR2 SFDVKD. Trimming left V 4 bases short and J 1 base short, with 7 bases between. The CDR3: CATSDSGSYEQYF. The CDR3 DNA sequence: TGTGCCACCAGTGACTCAGGTTCCTACGAGCAGTACTTC.

V gene TRBV6-1 combines with J gene TRBJ1-5; TRBD1 matches at 10 bases. The V gene's germline CDR1 is MNHNS and CDR2 SASEGT. V was pared by 4 bases and J by 4 bases, with 13 bases of the junction left unmatched. The CDR3 is 18 amino acids. CDR3 protein: CASSGDRGRFHRNQPQHF. CDR3 DNA: TGTGCCAGCAGTGGGGACAGGGGTCGGTTTCACCGTAATCAGCCCCAGCATTTT.

The CDR3 here is CASSVGGELRYTF. Here the CDR3 DNA reads TGTGCCAGCAGCGTAGGGGGCGAGCTCCGCTACACCTTC. This chain connects TRBV9 to TRBJ1-2; TRBD1 is a possible D gene (5 bases). Trimming removed 0 bases at V and 9 bases at J, with 12 bases between. The CDR3 has 13 amino acids. The germline V gene has CDR1 SGDLS and CDR2 YYNGEE.

The sample holds one count of this clone. The chain joins TRBV6-5 to TRBJ2-7, with 7 bases aligning to TRBD2. The CDR3 extends over 11 amino acids. Germline loops: CDR1 MNHEY, CDR2 SVGAGI. The ends lost 8 bases at V and 3 bases at J; junction bases unmatched: 1. The CDR3 DNA sequence: TGTGCCAGCGAGCGGGGCTACGAGCAGTACTTC. It specifies CASERGYEQYF.

The chain recombines TRBV9 with TRBJ2-1, with TRBD2 matching over 8 bases. Germline assignment: CDR1 SGDLS and CDR2 YYNGEE. Unmatched junction bases numbered 5, after V lost 3 bases and J lost 0 bases. CDR3 length equals 16 residues. In DNA, the CDR3 is TGTGCCAGCAGCGGACTACTAGCGGCCTCCTACAATGAGCAGTTCTTC. It yields the protein CASSGLLAASYNEQFF.

V is TRBV11-2 and J is TRBJ2-7, with D perhaps matching TRBD1 (5 bases). The CDR3 covers 12 residues. CDR1 is SGHAT, CDR2 FQNNGV, per germline. Trimming stripped 5 bases from V and 6 bases from J, with 11 bases between. In DNA form, the CDR3 reads TGTGCCAGCAGCGTGGACACCTTCGAGCAGTACTTC. Amino acid sequence: CASSVDTFEQYF.

This chain joins TRBV4-1 and TRBJ2-4; perhaps TRBD1 as D (5 bases). Germline assignment: CDR1 MGHRA and CDR2 YSYEKL. The CDR3 contains 17 residues. Between the trimmed V and J ends, which lost 2 bases and 3 bases, there was a span of 17 bases. DNA of the CDR3: TGCGCCAGCAGCCAACCTATCAGGGCAAAGGGCAAAAACATTCAGTACTTC. As protein: CASSQPIRAKGKNIQYF.

This chain joins TRBV7-3 and TRBJ1-5; D unclear. Germline CDR1 SGHTA, CDR2 FQGTGA. There are 15 residues in the CDR3. V lost 7 bases and J 3 bases, leaving 16 bases between the germline ends. CDR3 in DNA: TGTGCCAGCACCAGACCAGGCTACCCCAATCAGCCCCAGCATTTT. Its translation is CASTRPGYPNQPQHF.

V is TRBV29-1 and J is TRBJ2-5; D is undetermined. V lost 1 base and J 2 bases, leaving 8 bases between the germline ends. CDR1 is SQVTM, CDR2 ANQGSEA, per germline. This CDR3 contains 13 residues. CDR3 amino acids: CSVEVVVQETQYF. For the CDR3, the DNA is TGCAGCGTTGAAGTGGTAGTTCAAGAGACCCAGTACTTC.

The chain has TRBV7-9 and TRBJ1-1, with D hard to call. V was shortened by 1 base and J by 5 bases, with 5 bases between the two germline ends. From germline, CDR1 is SEHNR and CDR2 FQNEAQ (reference sequence). The CDR3 runs 12 residues. CDR3 loop: CASSLDGTEAFF. In DNA form, the CDR3 reads TGTGCCAGCAGCTTAGACGGTACTGAAGCTTTCTTT. The full variable domain, completed using reference TRBV7-9 and TRBJ1-1, is DTGVSQNPRHKITKRGQNVTFRCDPISEHNRLYWYRQTLGQGPEFLTYFQNEAQLEKSRLLSDRFSAERPKGSFSTLEIQRTEQGDSAMYLCASSLDGTEAFFGQGTRLTVV.

V usage is TRBV5-4 and J usage is TRBJ2-7; 10 bases agree with TRBD1. Germline lookup yields CDR1 SGHNT and CDR2 YYREEE (reference sequence). Unmatched junction bases numbered 4, after V lost 4 bases and J lost 3 bases. The CDR3 runs to 14 residues. CDR3 region: CASSRGTGDYEQYF. The CDR3 DNA reads TGTGCCAGCAGCCGGGGGACAGGGGACTACGAGCAGTACTTC.